This T cell receptor (beta chain) was retrieved from a study of blood T cell repertoires in COVID-19. Data came from immunoSEQ multiplex PCR; TCRdb stores just in-frame clones and leaves some out. This table has around 290,000 clones, about 87% appearing once. The clonotype comes from a woman aged 45-65 years who had recovered from COVID-19. The sample comprised peripheral blood.

The CDR3 sequence: CASSVAAGGRETQYF. CDR3 DNA sequence: TGTGCCAGCAGCGTAGCCGCGGGAGGGAGAGAGACCCAGTACTTC. The chain employs TRBV9 and TRBJ2-5; 9 bases agree with TRBD2. The germline gives CDR1 SGDLS, CDR2 YYNGEE. This CDR3 region has 15 residues. V dropped 0 bases and J dropped 4; count of bases not matched to a gene: 4.